The present T cell receptor beta chain was sequenced within a study of shared clonotypes between healthy human individuals. A word on this clone: Its antigen remains unknown.

Using immunoSEQ multiplex PCR, the repertoire was profiled, and TCRdb retains in-frame clones only, with some absent. The sample lists 85,000 to 100,000 clones; 60% to 75% were seen once. Findings and limits, study-wide: Clonotype sharing levels among donors were expected to vary with sequencing depth.

Germline loops: CDR1 MNHNS, CDR2 SASEGT. Trimming left V 4 bases short and J 1 base short, with 26 bases between. The CDR3 contains 20 residues. Sequencing was done on a sample of memory CD8+ T cells sorted from blood. Indicated subset: CD45RO+ cells pooled with CCR7-negative TemRA cells. This sequence was found in a young man in good health. The gene calls are TRBV6-1 and TRBJ2-1; D is perhaps TRBD2 (10 bases). The CDR3 loop is CASSGTGGETSGKSYNEQFF. The CDR3 DNA follows: TGTGCCAGCAGTGGAACAGGGGGCGAAACTAGCGGGAAGTCCTACAATGAGCAGTTCTTC.